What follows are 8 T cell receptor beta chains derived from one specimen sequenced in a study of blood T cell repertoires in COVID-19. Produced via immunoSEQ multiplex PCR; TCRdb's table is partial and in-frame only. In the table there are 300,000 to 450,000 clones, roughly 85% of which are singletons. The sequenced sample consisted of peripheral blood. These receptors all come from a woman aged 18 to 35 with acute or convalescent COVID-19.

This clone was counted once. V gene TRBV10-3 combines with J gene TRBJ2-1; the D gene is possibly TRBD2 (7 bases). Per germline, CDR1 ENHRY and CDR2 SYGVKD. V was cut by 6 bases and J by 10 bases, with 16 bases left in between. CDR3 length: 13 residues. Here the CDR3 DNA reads TGTGCCATCAGGGGGGGGCTAACGGACGAGCAGTTCTTC. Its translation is CAIRGGLTDEQFF.

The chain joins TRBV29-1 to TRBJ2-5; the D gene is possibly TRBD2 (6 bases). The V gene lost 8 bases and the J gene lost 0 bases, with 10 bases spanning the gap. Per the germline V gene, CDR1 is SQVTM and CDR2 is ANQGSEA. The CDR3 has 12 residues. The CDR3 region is CSSRDYQETQYF. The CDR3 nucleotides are TGCAGCTCGCGGGACTACCAAGAGACCCAGTACTTC.

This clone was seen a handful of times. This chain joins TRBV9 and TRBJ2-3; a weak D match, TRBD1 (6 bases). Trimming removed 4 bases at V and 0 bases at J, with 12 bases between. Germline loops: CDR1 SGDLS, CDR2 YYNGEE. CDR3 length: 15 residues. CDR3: CASSIGQKSTDTQYF. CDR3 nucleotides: TGTGCCAGCAGCATAGGACAGAAGAGCACAGATACGCAGTATTTT.

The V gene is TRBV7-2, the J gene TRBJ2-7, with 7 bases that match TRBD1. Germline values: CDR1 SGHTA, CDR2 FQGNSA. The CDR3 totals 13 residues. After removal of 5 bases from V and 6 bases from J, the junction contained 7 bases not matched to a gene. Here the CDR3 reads CASSPITGVEQYF. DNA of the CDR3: TGTGCCAGCAGCCCGATCACAGGGGTCGAGCAGTACTTC.

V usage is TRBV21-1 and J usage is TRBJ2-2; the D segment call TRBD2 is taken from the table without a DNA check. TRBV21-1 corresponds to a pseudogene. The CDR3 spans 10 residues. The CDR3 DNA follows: TGTGCCACGCGAGGCGGGGAGCTGTTTTTT. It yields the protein CATRGGELFF.

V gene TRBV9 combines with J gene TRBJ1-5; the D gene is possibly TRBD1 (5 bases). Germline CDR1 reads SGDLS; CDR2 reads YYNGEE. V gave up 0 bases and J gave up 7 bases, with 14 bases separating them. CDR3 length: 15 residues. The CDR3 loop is CASSVEGRADQPQHF. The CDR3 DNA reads TGTGCCAGCAGCGTAGAAGGCAGGGCAGACCAGCCCCAGCATTTT.

The CDR3 region is CASSEGDRNAYEQYF. The CDR3 nucleotides read TGTGCCAGCAGTGAAGGGGACAGGAACGCCTACGAGCAGTACTTC. The chain employs TRBV6-1 and TRBJ2-7; TRBD1 aligns across 8 bases. Trimming removed 1 base from V and 2 bases from J; junction bases left unmatched: 4. The V gene's germline CDR1 is MNHNS and CDR2 SASEGT. The CDR3 consists of 15 residues.

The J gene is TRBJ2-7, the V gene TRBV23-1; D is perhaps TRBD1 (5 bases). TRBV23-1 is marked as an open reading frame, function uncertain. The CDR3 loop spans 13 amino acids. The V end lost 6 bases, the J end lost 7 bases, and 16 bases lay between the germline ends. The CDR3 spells CASRWQGIVEQYF. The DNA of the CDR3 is TGCGCCAGCAGGTGGCAGGGTATAGTGGAGCAGTACTTC.